Below, 14 T cell receptor beta chains from the same sample are listed, as sequenced in a study of radiotherapy plus CTLA-4 blockade in lung cancer. Using immunoSEQ multiplex PCR, the repertoire was profiled, and TCRdb retains in-frame clones only, with some absent. The repertoire consists of roughly 92,000 clones, with about 86% occurring once and the leading ten covering more than 2%. This specimen was peripheral blood, taken from a patient treated with radiotherapy plus ipilimumab. The receptor set was obtained from a human donor with non-small cell lung cancer who had a partial response to radiotherapy plus ipilimumab.

This clone occurred once. This chain joins TRBV18 and TRBJ2-7; TRBD1 aligns across 9 bases. Germline V gene data show CDR1 as KGHSH and CDR2 as LQKENI. CDR3 length: 17 amino acids. Unmatched junction bases numbered 9, after V lost 0 bases and J lost 3 bases. The CDR3 bases are TGTGCCAGCTCACCACCGTCCTCCGGGACAGGGCTCTACGAGCAGTACTTC. Protein: CASSPPSSGTGLYEQYF.

As to this clone: At one boundary the junction diverges from the germline segment, which might be a read error. This sequence joins TRBV7-8 and TRBJ2-1; maybe TRBD2 (5 bases). The CDR3 spans 16 residues. Germline V gene data show CDR1 as SGHVS and CDR2 as FQNEAQ. The CDR3 reads CASSLVLLVPNNGQFF. DNA for the CDR3: TGTGCCAGCAGCTTAGTTCTACTAGTGCCCAACAATGGGCAGTTCTTC.

CDR3 loop: CATSREGGRGQETQYF. The CDR3, as DNA: TGTGCCACCAGCAGAGAGGGGGGACGGGGCCAAGAGACCCAGTACTTC. This chain links TRBV15 with TRBJ2-5, with a possible D match to TRBD2 (6 bases). Germline CDR1 is LNHNV and CDR2 is YYDKDF (reference sequence). The CDR3 contains 16 residues. V dropped 0 bases and J dropped 1 base, with 12 bases sitting between them.

V is TRBV5-6 and J is TRBJ2-3; D might be TRBD2 (5 bases). This CDR3 comprises 16 residues. With 0 bases removed from V and 7 bases from J, the gap between germline ends came to 18 bases. CDR1 and CDR2 from the germline V gene are SGHDT and YYEEEE. The CDR3 loop reads CASSLGAANPKHTQYF. The CDR3 nucleotides read TGTGCCAGCAGCTTGGGAGCGGCGAACCCTAAACATACGCAGTATTTT.

This chain joins TRBV4-2 and TRBJ2-3; possibly TRBD2 for D (5 bases). V lost 3 bases, J lost 3 bases, and 13 bases lay in between. There are 15 residues in the CDR3. Germline V gene lookup returns CDR1 LGHNA and CDR2 YNFKEQ. The CDR3 reads CASSQGIGSTDTQYF. As DNA, the CDR3 is TGTGCCAGCAGCCAGGGGATAGGGAGTACAGATACGCAGTATTTT.

This chain links TRBV2 with TRBJ1-2; D is uncertain. Trimming stripped 6 bases from V and 4 bases from J, with 15 bases between. Germline V gene sequence: CDR1 SNHLY, CDR2 FYNNEI. The CDR3 is 14 residues long. DNA of the CDR3: TGTGCCAGCAGCAGAAAGGGAGGCTCCTATGGCTACACCTTC. It encodes CASSRKGGSYGYTF.

This chain links TRBV19 with TRBJ2-2; 7 bases map to TRBD1. This CDR3 is 16 amino acids long. From germline, CDR1 is LNHDA and CDR2 SQIVND (reference sequence). The J segment lost 2 bases and the V segment lost 5 bases, leaving 8 bases of the junction unmatched. CDR3 DNA sequence: TGTGCCAGTAGTCGAATCCGACAGGGAAACACCGGGGAGCTGTTTTTT. Translating it yields CASSRIRQGNTGELFF.

The CDR3 DNA is TGTGCCAGCAGTACGACAGGAGGCCAAGAGACCCAGTACTTC. Its translation: CASSTTGGQETQYF. The rearrangement uses TRBV6-5 and TRBJ2-5; possible D gene TRBD1, 6 bases. V was pared by 5 bases and J by 1 base, with 11 bases between. The CDR3 consists of 14 residues. Germline V gene data show CDR1 as MNHEY and CDR2 as SVGAGI.

V is TRBV19 and J is TRBJ1-2; D is undetermined. This CDR3 region has 13 residues. Trimming stripped 4 bases from V and 4 bases from J, with 10 bases between. Germline CDR1 LNHDA, CDR2 SQIVND (reference sequence). The CDR3 sequence is CASSRGILYGYTF. CDR3 DNA sequence: TGTGCCAGTAGTAGAGGAATACTCTATGGCTACACCTTC.

The gene calls are TRBV4-3 and TRBJ1-3; possible D gene TRBD1, 6 bases. With 0 bases removed from V and 6 bases from J, the gap between germline ends came to 15 bases. The CDR3 runs to 16 residues. CDR1 is LGHNA and CDR2 is YSLEER in the germline V gene. The CDR3 DNA reads as TGCGCCAGCAGCCAAGATATTAGACAGGACGCAAACACCATATATTTT. This sequence encodes CASSQDIRQDANTIYF.

The chain uses TRBV7-2 and TRBJ2-5; 9 bases map to TRBD1. The CDR3 has 15 amino acids. Germline CDR1 and CDR2: SGHTA and FQGNSA. With 1 base clipped from V and 5 bases from J, the junction kept 5 bases outside the gene matches. CDR3 residues: CASSLVATGGETQYF. For the CDR3, the DNA is TGTGCCAGCAGCTTAGTTGCGACAGGGGGGGAGACCCAGTACTTC.

This chain uses TRBV5-8 with TRBJ2-2; 9 positions agree with TRBD1. The CDR3 has 16 residues. Germline lookup yields CDR1 SGHTS and CDR2 YDEGEE. V shed 3 bases and J 3 bases; nucleotides not matched to a gene: 6. CDR3 amino acids: CASSSGQGIDTGELFF. In nucleotides, the CDR3 is TGTGCCAGCAGCTCCGGACAGGGGATAGACACCGGGGAGCTGTTTTTT. The whole variable domain, filled in from reference TRBV5-8 and TRBJ2-2, reads EAGVTQSPTHLIKTRGQQATLRCSPISGHTSVYWYQQALGLGLQFLLWYDEGEERNRGNFPPRFSGRQFPNYSSELNVNALELEDSALYLCASSSGQGIDTGELFFGEGSRLTVL.

This CDR3 reads CASSRDRGSGGELFF. Here the CDR3 DNA reads TGTGCCAGCAGCCGGGACAGGGGGTCGGGCGGGGAGCTGTTTTTT. The chain is built from TRBV11-2 and TRBJ2-2, with 11 positions matching TRBD1. Germline V gene sequence: CDR1 SGHAT, CDR2 FQNNGV. V trimming: 5 bases; J trimming: 7 bases; junction bases outside the gene matches: 6. The CDR3 is 15 amino acids.

The J gene is TRBJ1-2, the V gene TRBV6-1, with D perhaps TRBD1 (6 bases). The CDR3 length is 13 residues. Germline V gives CDR1 MNHNS, CDR2 SASEGT. Trimming stripped 5 bases from V and 4 bases from J, with 11 bases between. DNA of the CDR3: TGTGCCAGCAGTTCTACAGGGTTCTATGGCTACACCTTC. It encodes CASSSTGFYGYTF.